The clone carrying this T cell receptor (beta chain) was seen only a few times. The sample originates from a study of blood T cell repertoires in COVID-19. Whole-study context: Samples of COVID-19 (acute and convalescent) were obtained from the United States, Italy and Spain. Sources were T cells, B-cell-depleted T cells, or PBMCs; the material itself was cDNA or gDNA.

The data were produced by immunoSEQ multiplex PCR, yet TCRdb's version contains in-frame clones alone and is incomplete. This table has roughly 150,000 clones, roughly 89% appearing once. J gave up 3 bases and V 4 bases, and 6 bases lay outside the gene matches. The CDR3 runs 16 residues. Germline-derived CDR1 and CDR2 are MDHEN and SYDVKM. The sequencing sample was made of peripheral blood. The rearrangement joins TRBV28 to TRBJ2-3, with 11 bases matching TRBD2. The TCR originated in a human donor in a cohort sampled during active COVID-19. The CDR3 bases are TGTGCCAGCAGTTCTCGGACTAGCGGGTTTACAGATACGCAGTATTTT. Translating it yields CASSSRTSGFTDTQYF.